These T cell receptor beta chains were read from a single sample in a study of cytomegalovirus exposure and HLA in healthy donors. Libraries were prepared by immunoSEQ multiplex PCR; TCRdb keeps only in-frame clonotypes and omits some of them. The sample lists 150,000 or so clones; about 85% were seen once. The sequencing sample was made of PBMCs. Source of these receptors: a male donor in good health and CMV-seropositive. CDR3s include the opening cysteine and the closing phenylalanine or tryptophan. A D gene is named only where the DNA matches it firmly. The listing skips clone size in some rows; elsewhere it reads once, few, many or a size class.

cdr3_nt cdr3_aa clone_size j_call d_call v_call
TGTGCTAGCAGCTGGGCTGGGGAGGAGACCCAGTACTTC CASSWAGEETQYF - TRBJ2-5 - TRBV7-7
TGCGCCAGCAGCCAATTGACAGGGGGGCGGAACACTGAAGCTTTCTTT CASSQLTGGRNTEAFF - TRBJ1-1 TRBD1 TRBV4-1
TGTGCTAGTGGTTTGGGGGGACTAGCGGGAGTTGAGCAGTTCTTC CASGLGGLAGVEQFF - TRBJ2-1 TRBD2 TRBV12-5
TGTGCCAGCAGCGCCCAGGGTTCACCCCTCCACTTT CASSAQGSPLHF - TRBJ1-6 - TRBV7-9
TGTGCCTGGGTCAGGGGCTCCTACGAGCAGTACTTC CAWVRGSYEQYF - TRBJ2-7 - TRBV30
TGTGCCAGCAGCGTGGGGGGGACACCAATACCCAATACTAACTATGGCTACACCTTC CASSVGGTPIPNTNYGYTF once TRBJ1-2 - TRBV7-9
TGTGCCTGGAGAGGGACTAGCGGGAGTCCCGGCACCTACAATGAGCAGTTCTTC CAWRGTSGSPGTYNEQFF - TRBJ2-1 TRBD2 TRBV30
TGTTCCAGCAGCTTACCCGCGTCCTCCGTGAACACTGAAGCTTTCTTT CSSSLPASSVNTEAFF - TRBJ1-1 - TRBV7-9
TGCGCCAGCAGCACGGGCACCGGACAGGGGTGGGAGACCCAGTACTTC CASSTGTGQGWETQYF once TRBJ2-5 TRBD1 TRBV5-1
TGTGCCAGCTCACCAGGGAGGGAGGGTGAGCAGTTCTTC CASSPGREGEQFF - TRBJ2-1 TRBD2 TRBV18
TGTGCCAGCAGCTTTAAACGGACTAGCCCGACCGGGGAGCTGTTTTTT CASSFKRTSPTGELFF - TRBJ2-2 TRBD2 TRBV11-3
TGTGCCAGCAGCGTAAACATAGCGGGAGGGCCGGAAGTGGTGGCAGATACGCAGTATTTT CASSVNIAGGPEVVADTQYF - TRBJ2-3 TRBD2 TRBV9
TGTGCCAGCTCAGATGGGGCCTACTACGAGCAGTACTTC CASSDGAYYEQYF - TRBJ2-7 - TRBV25-1
TGTGCCAGTAGTATCGGCCTAGCGGGAGTAACTGAGCAGTTCTTC CASSIGLAGVTEQFF - TRBJ2-1 TRBD2 TRBV19
TGTGCCAGCAGCTTAGGTCTCCCAATTTACTACGAGCAGTACTTC CASSLGLPIYYEQYF - TRBJ2-7 - TRBV11-2
TGTGCCAGCAGCTTATTTCCTAGCGGTAGCTCCTACAATGAGCAGTTCTTC CASSLFPSGSSYNEQFF - TRBJ2-1 TRBD2 TRBV7-6
TGTGCCAGCAGCTTCGGAGGAGACAATCAGCCCCAGCATTTT CASSFGGDNQPQHF - TRBJ1-5 - TRBV11-3
TGTGCCAGCAGCTTTCACGGGCAAGAGACCCAGTACTTC CASSFHGQETQYF - TRBJ2-5 - TRBV7-3
TGTGCCAGCAGTTTATCCGCGGGTTTCAGTGGAAACACCATATATTTT CASSLSAGFSGNTIYF - TRBJ1-3 - TRBV27
TGTGCCTGGAGCTCCGGAGAGACCCAGTACTTC CAWSSGETQYF - TRBJ2-5 - TRBV30
TGCAGCCTCGATCCGGGAGCTGGCTACAATGAGCAGTTCTTC CSLDPGAGYNEQFF once TRBJ2-1 - TRBV29-1
TGTGCCAGTAGGCAATGGGAAGGGGACACAGATACGCAGTATTTT CASRQWEGDTDTQYF - TRBJ2-3 - TRBV19
TGTGCCAGCAGCCATAGCGGGAGCACCTACAATGAGCAGTTCTTC CASSHSGSTYNEQFF few TRBJ2-1 TRBD2 TRBV7-9
TGTGCCATCAGTGACGAAACAGGGACCTATGGCTACACCTTC CAISDETGTYGYTF - TRBJ1-2 - TRBV10-3
TGTGCCAGCAGTTACGCCCGGACAGGGGGCGGGAAAAAACTGTTTTTT CASSYARTGGGKKLFF - TRBJ1-4 TRBD1 TRBV6-5
TGTGCCAGCAGTGACTCGATAACACTAGCGGGACCCCCCGGGGAGCTGTTTTTT CASSDSITLAGPPGELFF - TRBJ2-2 TRBD2 TRBV6-4
TGCGCCAGCAGCCAAGATCTGGAGAGGGCGGCTGGCTACACCTTC CASSQDLERAAGYTF once TRBJ1-2 - TRBV4-1
TGCGCCAGCGGGACAGGGCGAGAGCAGTACTTC CASGTGREQYF - TRBJ2-7 TRBD1 TRBV5-1
TGTGCCAGCAGCCCACTAGCGGGAGCCCCCACAGATACGCAGTATTTT CASSPLAGAPTDTQYF once TRBJ2-3 TRBD2 TRBV4-2
TGCGCCAGCAGCTTAACTAGCGGGAGTGGGGATGAGCAGTTCTTC CASSLTSGSGDEQFF - TRBJ2-1 TRBD2 TRBV5-1
TGTGCCAGCAGTGAAAAATGGCCGGCGGGACCGCCGATGAACACTGAAGCTTTCTTT CASSEKWPAGPPMNTEAFF once TRBJ1-1 - TRBV6-1
TGTGCCAGCAGTCCAACCTCCGGGACTTATACCTACGAGCAGTACTTC CASSPTSGTYTYEQYF - TRBJ2-7 - TRBV27
TGTGCCAGCGCAGGGGATCGGTACACCGGGGAGCTGTTTTTT CASAGDRYTGELFF - TRBJ2-2 - TRBV6-6
TGTGCCAGCTCACCTGGAGGGGACTATGGCTACACCTTC CASSPGGDYGYTF - TRBJ1-2 - TRBV18
TGTGCCAGCAGCTTAGCGCCAGGCAATGGCTACACCTTC CASSLAPGNGYTF - TRBJ1-2 - TRBV7-2
TGTGCCAGCAGCTTAGGGACTAGCGGGAGGACCGATGAGCAGTTCTTC CASSLGTSGRTDEQFF once TRBJ2-1 TRBD2 TRBV7-3
TGTGCCAGCAGCCCGAGGGACAGGGATGCAGCTTTCTTT CASSPRDRDAAFF - TRBJ1-1 TRBD1 TRBV7-9
TGTGCCAGTACCACAGTCGGGGACAGGGGCTCCTACGAGCAGTACTTC CASTTVGDRGSYEQYF few TRBJ2-7 TRBD1 TRBV19
TGTGCCAGCAGCCCCCTAGGGGGGGGCTCTAGCACCGGGGAGCTGTTTTTT CASSPLGGGSSTGELFF once TRBJ2-2 - TRBV7-9
TGTGCCATCAGTGCACACGACGGGGGGCTAACCGGGGAGCTGTTTTTT CAISAHDGGLTGELFF - TRBJ2-2 - TRBV10-3
TGTGCCAGCAGCTCCCCACTAGACCCCACAGATACGCAGTATTTT CASSSPLDPTDTQYF - TRBJ2-3 - TRBV7-3
TGTGCCAGCAGCTTCCAGGGCATGAACACTGAAGCTTTCTTT CASSFQGMNTEAFF - TRBJ1-1 - TRBV7-6
TGTGCCAGCTCGCCCGGGACTAGTAACGTGCAGTACTTC CASSPGTSNVQYF - TRBJ2-7 TRBD2 TRBV18
TGCGGGTCCCGATTCTCTGGAAACACCATATATTTT CGSRFSGNTIYF - TRBJ1-3 - TRBV28
TGCGCCAGCAGCCAAGTTGGACTAGAAGAGTACCAAGAGACCCAGTACTTC CASSQVGLEEYQETQYF - TRBJ2-5 TRBD2 TRBV4-1
TGTGCCAGCACCGCGAGACAGGCGAACACTGAAGCTTTCTTT CASTARQANTEAFF - TRBJ1-1 - TRBV5-4
TGTGCCAGCAGTTTCAGGGTAGGCTCCTACGAGCAGTACTTC CASSFRVGSYEQYF - TRBJ2-7 - TRBV27
TGTGCCAGCAGTCCCGGGACACTGCCCCATTATGGCTACACCTTC CASSPGTLPHYGYTF - TRBJ1-2 - TRBV27
TGCGCCAGCAGCCGTACTAGCGGGGAAGAGACCCAGTACTTC CASSRTSGEETQYF - TRBJ2-5 TRBD2 TRBV5-1